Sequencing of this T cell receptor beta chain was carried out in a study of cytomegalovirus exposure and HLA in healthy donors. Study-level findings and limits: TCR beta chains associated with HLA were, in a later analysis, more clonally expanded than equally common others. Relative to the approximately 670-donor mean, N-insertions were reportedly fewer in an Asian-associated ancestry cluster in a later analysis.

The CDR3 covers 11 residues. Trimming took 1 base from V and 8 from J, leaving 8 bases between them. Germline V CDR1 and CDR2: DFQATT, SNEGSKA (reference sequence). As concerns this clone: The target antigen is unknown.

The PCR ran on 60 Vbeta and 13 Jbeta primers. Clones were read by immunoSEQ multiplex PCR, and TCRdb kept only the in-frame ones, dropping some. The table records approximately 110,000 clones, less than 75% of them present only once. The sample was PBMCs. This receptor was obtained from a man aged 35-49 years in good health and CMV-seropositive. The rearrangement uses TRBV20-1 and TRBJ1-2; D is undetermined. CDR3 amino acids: CSARGLEGYTF. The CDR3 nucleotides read TGCAGTGCTAGAGGGCTTGAAGGCTACACCTTC.